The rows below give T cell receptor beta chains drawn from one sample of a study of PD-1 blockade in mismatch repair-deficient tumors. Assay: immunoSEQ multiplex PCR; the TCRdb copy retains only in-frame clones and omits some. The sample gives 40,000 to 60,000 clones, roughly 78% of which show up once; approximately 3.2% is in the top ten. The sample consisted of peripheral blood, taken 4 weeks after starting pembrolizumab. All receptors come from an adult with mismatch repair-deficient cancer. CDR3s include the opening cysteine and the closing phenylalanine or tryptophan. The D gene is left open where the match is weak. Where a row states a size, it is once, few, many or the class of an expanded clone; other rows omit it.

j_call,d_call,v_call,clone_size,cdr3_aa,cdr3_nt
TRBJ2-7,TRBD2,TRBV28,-,CASSLASTSGSRGEQYF,TGTGCCAGCAGTTTGGCCTCGACTAGCGGGTCTCGGGGGGAGCAGTACTTC
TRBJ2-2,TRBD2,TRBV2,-,CASSEWAGVGTGELFF,TGTGCCAGCAGTGAATGGGCGGGAGTTGGGACCGGGGAGCTGTTTTTT
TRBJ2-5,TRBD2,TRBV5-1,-,CASGAGLAGETQYF,TGCGCCAGCGGAGCTGGACTAGCGGGAGAGACCCAGTACTTC
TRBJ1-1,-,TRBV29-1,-,CSVEVGGNTEAFF,TGCAGCGTTGAGGTAGGGGGGAACACTGAAGCTTTCTTT
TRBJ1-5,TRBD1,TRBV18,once,CASSPGTASNQPQHF,TGTGCCAGCTCACCCGGGACAGCTAGCAATCAGCCCCAGCATTTT
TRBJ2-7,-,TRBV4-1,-,CASSQDKSLNPYEQYF,TGCGCCAGCAGCCAAGATAAGAGCCTCAACCCTTACGAGCAGTACTTC
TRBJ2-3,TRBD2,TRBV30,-,CAWSPQIAGSTDTQYF,TGTGCCTGGAGTCCACAGATAGCGGGAAGCACAGATACGCAGTATTTT
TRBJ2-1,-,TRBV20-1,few,CSADGDNEQFF,TGCAGTGCTGACGGGGATAATGAGCAGTTCTTC
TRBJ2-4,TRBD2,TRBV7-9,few,CASSSPPGGSGKNIQYF,TGTGCCAGCAGCTCCCCGCCGGGGGGATCGGGCAAAAACATTCAGTACTTC
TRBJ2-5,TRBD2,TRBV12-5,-,CASGFGQDPSGGETQYF,TGTGCTAGTGGTTTTGGGCAGGACCCTAGCGGGGGAGAGACCCAGTACTTC
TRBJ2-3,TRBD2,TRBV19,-,CASRGGTSTDTQYF,TGTGCCAGTCGGGGGGGGACTAGCACAGATACGCAGTATTTT
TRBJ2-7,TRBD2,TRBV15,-,CATSRELAGSYEQYF,TGTGCCACCAGCAGAGAACTAGCGGGGAGCTACGAGCAGTACTTC
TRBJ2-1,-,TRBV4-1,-,CASSPFAPGQEQFF,TGCGCCAGCAGCCCCTTTGCTCCCGGACAAGAGCAGTTCTTC
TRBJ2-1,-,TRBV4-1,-,CASSQGNEQFF,TGCGCCAGCAGCCAGGGTAATGAGCAGTTCTTC
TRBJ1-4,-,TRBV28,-,CASIGSGEEKLFF,TGTGCCAGCATCGGATCGGGAGAAGAAAAACTGTTTTTT
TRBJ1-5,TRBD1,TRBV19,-,CASSDRDRPNQPQHF,TGTGCCAGTAGTGACCGGGACAGACCTAATCAGCCCCAGCATTTT
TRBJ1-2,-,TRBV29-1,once,CSVETTGNYGYTF,TGCAGCGTTGAAACAACAGGGAACTATGGCTACACCTTC
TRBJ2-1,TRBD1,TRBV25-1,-,CASRYAGTGTYNEQFF,TGTGCCAGCAGATACGCCGGGACAGGGACGTACAATGAGCAGTTCTTC
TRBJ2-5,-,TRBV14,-,CASSQVRGTSWETQYF,TGTGCCAGCAGCCAAGTAAGGGGAACTAGCTGGGAGACCCAGTACTTC
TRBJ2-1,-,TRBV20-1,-,CSASSYNEQFF,TGCAGTGCCAGCTCCTACAATGAGCAGTTCTTC